A single sample is the source of the 14 T cell receptor beta chains below, sequenced in a study of cytomegalovirus exposure and HLA in healthy donors. The PCR was carried out with 60 Vbeta primers and 13 Jbeta primers. Produced via immunoSEQ multiplex PCR; TCRdb's table is partial and in-frame only. Here the sample spans about 120,000 clones, about 81% being singletons. The sequencing sample was made of PBMCs. The receptors originated from a man aged 35-49 years in good health and CMV-seronegative.

V is TRBV21-1 and J is TRBJ1-5. TRBV21-1 is flagged as a pseudogene. This CDR3 contains 17 residues. The CDR3 coding sequence is TGTGCCAGCAGCAAAGTAGGTGAGGGAGGGAGGGATCAGCCCCAGCATTTT. Its protein product is CASSKVGEGGRDQPQHF.

The table lists this clone with a count of one. The gene calls are TRBV27 and TRBJ2-1; D possibly corresponds to TRBD2 (6 bases). CDR3 size: 15 residues. The germline V and J ends were trimmed by 6 bases and 1 base, with 13 bases remaining between them. Germline CDR1 reads MNHEY; CDR2 reads SMNVEV (reference sequence). The CDR3 reads CASRSQGLSYNEQFF. CDR3 DNA sequence: TGTGCCAGCAGGTCTCAGGGACTGTCCTACAATGAGCAGTTCTTC.

The CDR3 DNA is TGTGCCAGCAGTCCCCCCTTCACAGATACGCAGTATTTT. Its translation: CASSPPFTDTQYF. The rearrangement uses TRBV2 and TRBJ2-3, with D unresolved. The CDR3 has 13 amino acids. V was cut by 5 bases and J by 2 bases, with 8 bases left in between. Germline V CDR1 and CDR2: SNHLY, FYNNEI.

The CDR3 sequence: CAWNTRAGKHTIYF. The CDR3 DNA reads TGTGCCTGGAACACCCGGGCAGGGAAGCACACCATATATTTT. The chain uses TRBV30 and TRBJ1-3; possible D gene TRBD1, 5 bases. CDR1 and CDR2 (germline): GTSNPN, SVGIG (reference sequence). Trimming shortened V by 4 bases and J by 8 bases, and 18 bases separated the two germline ends. The CDR3 sequence is 14 residues long.

This clone was detected once. The chain has TRBV6-6 and TRBJ1-2; tentative D call: TRBD1 (5 bases). CDR1 MNHNY and CDR2 SVGAGI come from the germline V gene (reference sequence). The CDR3 spans 12 residues. V lost 8 bases and J lost 1, with 8 bases in between. CDR3 sequence reads: CASGGDNYGYTF. In DNA, the CDR3 is TGTGCCAGCGGGGGGGATAACTATGGCTACACCTTC.

The gene calls are TRBV5-1 and TRBJ2-2; D possibly corresponds to TRBD2 (5 bases). The CDR3 runs to 15 residues. The germline V and J ends were trimmed by 1 base and 8 bases, with 15 bases remaining between them. Germline lookup yields CDR1 SGHRS and CDR2 YFSETQ. Here the CDR3 reads CASSLRGPSLGELFF. The CDR3 nucleotides read TGCGCCAGCAGCTTGCGGGGTCCTAGCTTGGGGGAGCTGTTTTTT.

This sequence joins TRBV18 and TRBJ2-7, with TRBD1 matching over 7 bases. CDR3 length equals 16 residues. Losses at the gene ends were 4 bases for V and 3 bases for J; bases not matched to a gene: 12. CDR1 and CDR2 (germline): KGHSH, LQKENI. CDR3 coding DNA: TGTGCCAGCTCACTGTCGGATGGGGACAGAGTCTACGAGCAGTACTTC. Translating gives CASSLSDGDRVYEQYF.

This clone has just a few counts. The chain recombines TRBV19 with TRBJ2-3; TRBD1 aligns across 7 bases. Germline V gene sequence: CDR1 LNHDA, CDR2 SQIVND (reference sequence). V shed 6 bases, J shed 0 bases, and the junction held 6 bases outside the gene matches. The CDR3 sequence is 15 residues long. Here the CDR3 reads CASSPQGVSTDTQYF. Written as DNA, the CDR3 is TGTGCCAGTAGCCCGCAGGGGGTTAGCACAGATACGCAGTATTTT.

The gene calls are TRBV23-1 and TRBJ2-7; 7 bases are a match to TRBD2. TRBV23-1 has ORF status, its function being uncertain. Unmatched junction bases numbered 32, after V lost 2 bases and J lost 7 bases. CDR3 length equals 22 residues. This CDR3 reads CASSQNNPVDKTPPGGSCEQYF. CDR3 DNA: TGCGCCAGCAGTCAAAACAACCCCGTTGACAAGACCCCACCGGGAGGCTCGTGTGAGCAGTACTTC.

The chain recombines TRBV28 with TRBJ1-2; 7 nucleotides align to TRBD1. This CDR3 is built from 14 residues. The V and J ends lost 5 bases and 5 bases, in that order; junction bases with no gene match: 8. Germline loops: CDR1 MDHEN, CDR2 SYDVKM. For the CDR3, the DNA is TGTGCCAGCAGTCTCCCGGACAGGATGTATGGCTACACCTTC. Translated, it gives CASSLPDRMYGYTF.

This clone has a single count. The V call is TRBV11-3, the J call TRBJ2-5; D might be TRBD1 (5 bases). Germline-derived CDR1 and CDR2 are SGHNT and YENEEA. The CDR3 has 13 amino acids. V lost 2 bases to trimming and J lost 2 bases, with 6 bases between them. In DNA form, the CDR3 reads TGTGCCAGCAGCTTACCAGGGCAAGAGACCCAGTACTTC. It yields the protein CASSLPGQETQYF.

About this clone: The conserved closing phenylalanine or tryptophan is absent in this CDR3, likely reflecting a read error. The chain employs TRBV27 and TRBJ2-6; maybe TRBD1 (6 bases). Germline V lookup: CDR1 MNHEY, CDR2 SMNVEV (reference sequence). The CDR3 contains 16 residues. Between the trimmed V and J ends, which lost 5 bases and 0 bases, there was a span of 11 bases. CDR3 sequence (DNA): TGTGCCAGCAGTGCCGGACAGTCCTCTGGGGCCAACGTCCTGACTTCC. This translates into CASSAGQSSGANVLTS.

The V call is TRBV6-1, the J call TRBJ1-4; D might be TRBD1 (6 bases). CDR1 is MNHNS, CDR2 SASEGT, per germline. Trimming took 7 bases from V and 0 from J, leaving 12 bases between them. The CDR3 contains 15 residues. The CDR3 loop reads CASTQGGATNEKLFF. CDR3 in DNA: TGTGCCAGCACCCAAGGGGGGGCAACTAATGAAAAACTGTTTTTT.

To note about this clone: At one end, the junction sequence differs from germline, possibly due to a read error. The rearrangement uses TRBV2 and TRBJ2-6; maybe TRBD1 (5 bases). CDR3 length: 13 residues. Germline values: CDR1 SNHLY, CDR2 FYNNEI. The CDR3 DNA reads TGTGCCAGCCAAAGAGCTGGGGCCAACGGCCTGACTTTC. Residues: CASQRAGANGLTF.